A selection of T cell receptor beta chains follows, all from one sample in a study of response to subunit inactivated influenza vaccine. MiXCR was run by TCRdb on the RT-PCR reads, yielding one entry per CDR3 protein. The sample consists of approximately 530,000 distinct CDR3 sequences, approximately 7.7% of them appearing once. The material sequenced was PBMCs from blood, taken less than 25 months after vaccination. All receptors come from a man aged 45-69 years who received an inactivated influenza vaccine. The CDR3 runs from the conserved cysteine through the conserved F or W. A D gene is named only where the DNA matches it firmly. Where a row states a size, it is once, few, many or the class of an expanded clone; other rows omit it.

TRBV7-9	TRBD1	TRBJ1-1	-	CASSLTGQMNTEAFF	TGTGCCAGCAGCTTGACAGGGCAAATGAACACTGAAGCTTTCTTT
TRBV29-1	TRBD1	TRBJ2-5	-	CSVEPVLTGGQETQYF	TGCAGCGTTGAGCCTGTTTTAACAGGGGGACAAGAGACCCAGTACTTC
TRBV5-1	TRBD1	TRBJ2-3	-	CASSSMTGGTDTQYF	TGCGCCAGCAGCTCAATGACAGGGGGCACAGATACGCAGTATTTT
TRBV7-9	-	TRBJ2-1	-	CASINYNEQFF	TGTGCCAGCATCAACTACAATGAGCAGTTCTTC
TRBV5-1	TRBD1	TRBJ2-7	few	CASSPLGQGGTYEQYF	TGCGCCAGCAGCCCCCTTGGACAGGGTGGCACCTACGAGCAGTACTTC
TRBV7-8	TRBD2	TRBJ2-2	few	CASSLGGSVTGELFF	TGTGCCAGCAGCTTAGGCGGGAGTGTTACCGGGGAGCTGTTTTTT
TRBV19	TRBD1	TRBJ2-6	-	CASSLRTGVAGANVLTF	TGTGCCAGTAGTTTAAGGACAGGGGTGGCTGGGGCCAACGTCCTGACTTTC
TRBV6-2/TRBV6-3	TRBD1	TRBJ1-6	many	CASSYQPDREESSYNSPLHF	TGTGCCAGCAGTTACCAACCGGACAGGGAGGAGAGCTCCTATAATTCACCCCTCCACTTT
TRBV7-7	-	TRBJ2-7	many	CASSLRQEPYEQYF	TGTGCTAGCAGCTTAAGACAGGAGCCCTACGAGCAGTACTTC
TRBV18	-	TRBJ2-2	-	CASSNQVDNTGELFF	TGTGCCAGCTCAAACCAGGTCGACAACACCGGGGAGCTGTTTTTT